The rows below give T cell receptor beta chains drawn from one sample of a study of PD-1 blockade in classical Hodgkin lymphoma. This table comes from immunoSEQ multiplex PCR, and its TCRdb copy is limited to in-frame clones, with some not included. The table lists roughly 94,000 clones, approximately 94% of them singletons. The input for sequencing was peripheral blood mononuclear cells (PBMCs), taken before the fourth cycle of nivolumab. Receptors originate from a human donor with classical Hodgkin lymphoma. CDR3s include the opening cysteine and the closing phenylalanine or tryptophan. A D gene is named only where the DNA matches it firmly. Clone size appears in some rows only: once, few, many, or a class for an expanded clone.

v_gene: TRBV27
d_gene: TRBD1
abundance: -
j_gene: TRBJ1-1
CDR3aa: CASSLPGQANTEAFF
CDR3nt: TGTGCCAGCAGTTTACCTGGACAGGCGAACACTGAAGCTTTCTTT

v_gene: TRBV9
d_gene: -
abundance: -
j_gene: TRBJ2-7
CDR3aa: CASSPRSLDLDEQYF
CDR3nt: TGTGCCAGCAGCCCCCGTAGCTTGGACCTCGACGAGCAGTACTTC

v_gene: TRBV11-2
d_gene: -
abundance: -
j_gene: TRBJ2-2
CDR3aa: CASSFWDGNTGELFF
CDR3nt: TGTGCCAGCAGCTTTTGGGACGGAAACACCGGGGAGCTGTTTTTT

v_gene: TRBV7-3
d_gene: -
abundance: -
j_gene: TRBJ1-2
CDR3aa: CASSFLEEGGYGYTF
CDR3nt: TGTGCCAGCAGCTTCCTCGAGGAAGGGGGATATGGCTACACCTTC

v_gene: TRBV4-1
d_gene: -
abundance: -
j_gene: TRBJ2-5
CDR3aa: CASSRETQYF
CDR3nt: TGCGCCAGCAGCCGGGAGACCCAGTACTTC

v_gene: TRBV6-5
d_gene: -
abundance: -
j_gene: TRBJ2-1
CDR3aa: CASSYSGAYNEQFF
CDR3nt: TGTGCCAGCAGTTACTCGGGAGCGTACAATGAGCAGTTCTTC

v_gene: TRBV7-2
d_gene: -
abundance: -
j_gene: TRBJ1-3
CDR3aa: CASSLLLSGNTIYF
CDR3nt: TGTGCCAGCAGCTTACTCCTCTCTGGAAACACCATATATTTT

v_gene: TRBV14
d_gene: TRBD1
abundance: -
j_gene: TRBJ1-2
CDR3aa: CASSQSGQGNGYTF
CDR3nt: TGTGCCAGCAGCCAATCAGGACAGGGCAATGGCTACACCTTC

v_gene: TRBV7-9
d_gene: -
abundance: -
j_gene: TRBJ1-3
CDR3aa: CASIGRSGNTIYF
CDR3nt: TGTGCCAGCATCGGGAGGTCAGGAAACACCATATATTTT

v_gene: TRBV7-6
d_gene: TRBD2
abundance: -
j_gene: TRBJ2-3
CDR3aa: CASSPYPPTSGGLTDTQYF
CDR3nt: TGTGCCAGCAGCCCCTATCCCCCCACTAGCGGGGGATTGACAGATACGCAGTATTTT

v_gene: TRBV4-2
d_gene: TRBD1
abundance: -
j_gene: TRBJ1-4
CDR3aa: CASSQGDRVRTNEKLFF
CDR3nt: TGTGCCAGCAGCCAAGGGGACAGGGTCAGGACCAATGAAAAACTGTTTTTT

v_gene: TRBV29-1
d_gene: TRBD2
abundance: -
j_gene: TRBJ2-3
CDR3aa: CSVDHTGGTSGDTQYF
CDR3nt: TGCAGCGTTGATCATACTGGTGGGACTAGCGGAGATACGCAGTATTTT

v_gene: TRBV28
d_gene: -
abundance: once
j_gene: TRBJ1-4
CDR3aa: CASRPGGTNEKLFF
CDR3nt: TGTGCCAGCCGTCCGGGAGGAACTAATGAAAAACTGTTTTTT

v_gene: TRBV7-9
d_gene: TRBD1
abundance: once
j_gene: TRBJ2-1
CDR3aa: CASSYLDRANEQFF
CDR3nt: TGTGCCAGCAGTTACTTGGACAGGGCCAATGAGCAGTTCTTC

v_gene: TRBV14
d_gene: -
abundance: -
j_gene: TRBJ1-2
CDR3aa: CASSPDSFTNYGYTF
CDR3nt: TGTGCCAGCAGCCCCGATTCCTTTACAAACTATGGCTACACCTTC

v_gene: TRBV30
d_gene: -
abundance: few
j_gene: TRBJ1-1
CDR3aa: CAWRLNTEAFF
CDR3nt: TGTGCCTGGAGGCTGAACACTGAAGCTTTCTTT

v_gene: TRBV6-5
d_gene: -
abundance: -
j_gene: TRBJ2-1
CDR3aa: CATNPALAIHEQFF
CDR3nt: TGTGCCACCAACCCCGCTCTAGCGATACATGAGCAGTTCTTC

v_gene: TRBV7-9
d_gene: -
abundance: once
j_gene: TRBJ2-7
CDR3aa: CASSSSATGTYEQYF
CDR3nt: TGTGCCAGCAGCTCTTCCGCGACAGGAACCTACGAGCAGTACTTC

v_gene: TRBV2
d_gene: -
abundance: -
j_gene: TRBJ2-3
CDR3aa: CASSEDRATDTQYF
CDR3nt: TGTGCCAGCAGTGAGGACAGAGCCACAGATACGCAGTATTTT

v_gene: TRBV30
d_gene: TRBD2
abundance: -
j_gene: TRBJ2-3
CDR3aa: CAWRTSGITDTQYF
CDR3nt: TGTGCCTGGAGGACTAGCGGGATCACAGATACGCAGTATTTT

v_gene: TRBV25-1
d_gene: -
abundance: -
j_gene: TRBJ2-2
CDR3aa: CASSEYAGELFF
CDR3nt: TGTGCCAGCAGTGAATACGCCGGGGAGCTGTTTTTT

v_gene: TRBV5-4
d_gene: -
abundance: -
j_gene: TRBJ1-2
CDR3aa: CASEGGPANYGYTF
CDR3nt: TGTGCCAGCGAGGGGGGGCCAGCTAACTATGGCTACACCTTC

v_gene: TRBV19
d_gene: -
abundance: -
j_gene: TRBJ2-1
CDR3aa: CASSIAFGDEQFF
CDR3nt: TGTGCCAGTAGTATAGCTTTCGGGGATGAGCAGTTCTTC

v_gene: TRBV27
d_gene: -
abundance: -
j_gene: TRBJ1-6
CDR3aa: CASSFLGSAELNSPLHF
CDR3nt: TGTGCCAGCAGTTTTTTGGGATCGGCAGAGCTTAATTCACCCCTCCACTTT

v_gene: TRBV30
d_gene: TRBD1
abundance: -
j_gene: TRBJ1-2
CDR3aa: CAWSPGQGNRYGYTF
CDR3nt: TGTGCCTGGTCACCGGGACAGGGGAATCGCTATGGCTACACCTTC

v_gene: TRBV28
d_gene: -
abundance: -
j_gene: TRBJ1-1
CDR3aa: CASSPPGGGLGTEAFF
CDR3nt: TGTGCCAGCAGCCCACCGGGCGGGGGGCTCGGGACTGAAGCTTTCTTT

v_gene: TRBV7-9
d_gene: TRBD1
abundance: once
j_gene: TRBJ1-2
CDR3aa: CASSLASDRDGYTF
CDR3nt: TGTGCCAGCAGCTTAGCCTCGGACAGGGATGGCTACACCTTC

v_gene: TRBV28
d_gene: TRBD1
abundance: -
j_gene: TRBJ2-2
CDR3aa: CASNQGVTGELFF
CDR3nt: TGTGCCAGCAATCAGGGGGTCACCGGGGAGCTGTTTTTT

v_gene: TRBV6-5
d_gene: -
abundance: -
j_gene: TRBJ2-1
CDR3aa: CASSFPYNEQFF
CDR3nt: TGTGCCAGCAGTTTTCCCTACAATGAGCAGTTCTTC